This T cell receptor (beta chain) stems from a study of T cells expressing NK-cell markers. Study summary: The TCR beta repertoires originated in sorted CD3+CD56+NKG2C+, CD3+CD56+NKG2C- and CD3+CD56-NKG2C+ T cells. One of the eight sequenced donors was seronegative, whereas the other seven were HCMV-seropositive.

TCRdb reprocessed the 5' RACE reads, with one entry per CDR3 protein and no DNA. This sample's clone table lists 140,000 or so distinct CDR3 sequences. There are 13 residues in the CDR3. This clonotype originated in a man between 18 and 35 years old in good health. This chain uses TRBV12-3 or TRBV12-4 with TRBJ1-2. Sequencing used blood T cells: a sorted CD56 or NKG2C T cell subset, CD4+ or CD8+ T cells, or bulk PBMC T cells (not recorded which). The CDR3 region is CASSLALADGYTF.